This TCR beta chain was obtained from a study of CD8 T cells in ankylosing spondylitis. V dropped 6 bases and J dropped 1 base, with 15 bases sitting between them. Germline assignment: CDR1 DFQATT and CDR2 SNEGSKA (reference sequence). This CDR3 is built from 14 residues. Study observations and caveats: Past studies reported some motif variants in reactive arthritis synovial fluid and blood. Significant enrichment of disease-linked clones was reportedly seen in matched ankylosing spondylitis synovial fluid. A TCR beta motif made of 7 to 9 highly homologous variants seemed typical of ankylosing spondylitis blood.

Quantitative 5'-RACE with molecular barcodes produced the TCR beta libraries. Each CDR3 protein is one row after TCRdb ran MiXCR on the 5' RACE reads. The data show 85,000 to 90,000 distinct CDR3 sequences, with more than 25% seen just once and around 60% held by the top ten. Worth noting for this clonotype: Antigen: not known.

This TCR came from a male donor with ankylosing spondylitis or in good health (not recorded which). Sequenced sample: blood, either unsorted or a sorted T cell fraction (not recorded which). The chain combines TRBV20-1 with TRBJ1-2; the D gene is possibly TRBD1 (6 bases). The CDR3 here is CSASRGTNNYGYTF. Written as DNA, the CDR3 is TGCAGTGCGAGCAGGGGTACCAATAACTATGGCTACACCTTC.